One sample yielded the 31 T cell receptor beta chains listed below, sequenced in a study of OX40 agonist ivuxolimab in advanced cancers. The protocol was immunoSEQ multiplex PCR, while the TCRdb copy is restricted to in-frame clones and leaves out a portion. The table lists roughly 35,000 clones, about nine tenths of them singletons. The sequences come from CD4+ or CD8+ T cells sorted from blood, collected in a trial of the OX40 agonist ivuxolimab. The origin of the receptors is an adult with an advanced solid tumor such as melanoma, head and neck, liver or kidney cancer.

The J gene is TRBJ1-1, the V gene TRBV30; D may be TRBD1 (6 bases). Trimming took 0 bases from V and 1 from J, leaving 18 bases between them. Germline V gene data show CDR1 as GTSNPN and CDR2 as SVGIG (reference sequence). This CDR3 region has 17 residues. The CDR3 is CAWSVKGGGIANTEAFF. The CDR3 coding sequence is TGTGCCTGGAGTGTAAAAGGGGGAGGGATAGCGAACACTGAAGCTTTCTTT.

V is TRBV9 and J is TRBJ1-2; 7 positions agree with TRBD1. V was pared by 6 bases and J by 4 bases, with 12 bases of the junction left unmatched. The CDR3 extends over 15 amino acids. CDR1 is SGDLS, CDR2 YYNGEE, per germline. In DNA, the CDR3 is TGTGCCAGCACCCAGGGGGGGGCCACGGCCTATGGCTACACCTTC. Residues: CASTQGGATAYGYTF. Together with reference TRBV9 and TRBJ1-2, the CDR3 gives the full variable domain: DSGVTQTPKHLITATGQRVTLRCSPRSGDLSVYWYQQSLDQGLQFLIQYYNGEERAKGNILERFSAQQFPDLHSELNLSSLELGDSALYFCASTQGGATAYGYTFGSGTRLTVV.

The chain carries TRBV18 and TRBJ1-3; TRBD1 aligns across 8 bases. This CDR3 comprises 16 residues. Germline assignment: CDR1 KGHSH and CDR2 LQKENI. The ends lost 5 bases at V and 0 bases at J; junction bases unmatched: 6. The CDR3 coding sequence is TGTGCCAGCTCAACGGACAGGGACAGCTCTGGAAACACCATATATTTT. Translation gives CASSTDRDSSGNTIYF.

V is TRBV10-3 and J is TRBJ2-7; 7 bases line up with TRBD2. Germline V CDR1 and CDR2: ENHRY, SYGVKD. V lost 8 bases to trimming and J lost 5 bases; unmatched junction nucleotides: 15. The CDR3 is 15 residues long. CDR3 loop: CAIARVAGVGDEQYF. The CDR3 DNA reads as TGTGCCATCGCCCGGGTTGCGGGAGTAGGTGACGAGCAGTACTTC.

This sequence joins TRBV6-1 and TRBJ2-7; D gene ambiguous. The CDR3 extends over 14 amino acids. Germline V lookup: CDR1 MNHNS, CDR2 SASEGT. The V and J ends lost 2 bases and 1 base respectively, with 9 bases between them. The CDR3 loop is CASSESLISYEQYF. The DNA for the CDR3 is TGTGCCAGCAGTGAATCCCTAATATCCTACGAGCAGTACTTC.

This clone has only a few counts. The rearrangement joins TRBV18 to TRBJ1-1; D perhaps matches TRBD1 (5 bases). Trimming left V 1 base short and J 3 bases short, with 15 bases between. CDR1 is KGHSH, CDR2 LQKENI, per germline. This CDR3 comprises 16 residues. The CDR3 sequence: CASSPLGGPVDTEAFF. CDR3 DNA: TGTGCCAGCTCACCACTGGGGGGTCCGGTGGACACTGAAGCTTTCTTT.

The chain recombines TRBV30 with TRBJ1-2; no clear D gene. The germline V and J ends were trimmed by 3 bases and 8 bases, with 19 bases remaining between them. From germline, CDR1 is GTSNPN and CDR2 SVGIG (reference sequence). This CDR3 spans 14 amino acids. CDR3 amino acids: CAWSPISIRSGYTF. The CDR3 coding sequence is TGTGCCTGGAGCCCCATCTCGATCAGGTCCGGCTACACCTTC.

The chain couples TRBV11-2 to TRBJ2-3; 7 positions match TRBD2. The length of the CDR3 is 16 residues. Trimming at V came to 5 bases and at J to 1 base, leaving 9 bases not matched to a gene. Per germline, CDR1 SGHAT and CDR2 FQNNGV. In nucleotides, the CDR3 is TGTGCCAGCAGCCACCCAGCGGGACTCGGCACAGATACGCAGTATTTT. As protein: CASSHPAGLGTDTQYF. The full variable domain, its missing parts supplied by reference TRBV11-2 and TRBJ2-3, is EAGVAQSPRYKIIEKRQSVAFWCNPISGHATLYWYQQILGQGPKLLIQFQNNGVVDDSQLPKDRFSAERLKGVDSTLKIQPAKLEDSAVYLCASSHPAGLGTDTQYFGPGTRLTVL.

The J gene is TRBJ2-1, the V gene TRBV30, with 7 bases aligning to TRBD2. Losses at the gene ends were 2 bases for V and 5 bases for J; bases not matched to a gene: 9. From germline, CDR1 is GTSNPN and CDR2 SVGIG (reference sequence). The CDR3 loop spans 15 amino acids. The CDR3 bases are TGTGCCTGGAGTCAACGTAGACTAGCCCACAATGAGCAGTTCTTC. This encodes CAWSQRRLAHNEQFF.

The genes are TRBV28 and TRBJ1-5; no reliable D call. The length of the CDR3 is 16 residues. The V gene lost 1 base and the J gene lost 0 bases, with 10 bases spanning the gap. Germline V lookup: CDR1 MDHEN, CDR2 SYDVKM. This CDR3 is CASSLYGRSSNQPQHF. The CDR3 DNA is TGTGCCAGCAGTTTATATGGAAGGAGTAGCAATCAGCCCCAGCATTTT.

The V and J genes are TRBV28 and TRBJ1-2, with 8 bases that match TRBD1. Germline CDR1 and CDR2: MDHEN and SYDVKM. Unmatched junction bases numbered 7, after V lost 6 bases and J lost 7 bases. There are 13 residues in the CDR3. This CDR3 is CASRMDRVGGYTF. CDR3 bases: TGTGCCAGCAGAATGGACAGGGTCGGTGGCTACACCTTC.

The CDR3 sequence: CSVDITSGETGNTEAFF. In DNA form, the CDR3 reads TGCAGCGTTGATATTACCTCTGGCGAGACAGGGAACACTGAAGCTTTCTTT. The rearrangement joins TRBV29-1 to TRBJ1-1, with a tentative D call TRBD1 (6 bases). This CDR3 region has 17 residues. With 3 bases removed from V and 1 base from J, the gap between germline ends came to 21 bases. Germline V gene sequence: CDR1 SQVTM, CDR2 ANQGSEA.

The V call is TRBV11-2, the J call TRBJ2-1; D may be TRBD2 (8 bases). The CDR3 covers 16 residues. Trimming left V 5 bases short and J 5 bases short, with 19 bases between. Germline loops: CDR1 SGHAT, CDR2 FQNNGV. The CDR3 DNA reads TGTGCCAGCAGCCCAGGGGGGGGGACTAGAAACAATGAGCAGTTCTTC. It translates to CASSPGGGTRNNEQFF. The variable domain in full, completed from reference TRBV11-2 and TRBJ2-1, reads EAGVAQSPRYKIIEKRQSVAFWCNPISGHATLYWYQQILGQGPKLLIQFQNNGVVDDSQLPKDRFSAERLKGVDSTLKIQPAKLEDSAVYLCASSPGGGTRNNEQFFGPGTRLTVL.

The gene calls are TRBV9 and TRBJ2-1, with unresolved D. The V gene lost 0 bases and the J gene lost 9 bases, with 10 bases spanning the gap. Germline V gives CDR1 SGDLS, CDR2 YYNGEE. The CDR3 runs 13 residues. The CDR3 nucleotides are TGTGCCAGCAGCGTAGGTCGGTCTACTGAGCAGTTCTTC. It is translated as CASSVGRSTEQFF.

The chain joins TRBV30 to TRBJ1-5, with D unclear. The CDR3 is 15 amino acids. V lost 0 bases, J lost 1 base, and 10 bases lay in between. Germline CDR1 GTSNPN, CDR2 SVGIG (reference sequence). In DNA, the CDR3 is TGTGCCTGGAGTGTTGGGGTAAGAAGCAATCAGCCCCAGCATTTT. Its protein is CAWSVGVRSNQPQHF.

This clone came up once. This chain connects TRBV2 to TRBJ2-2; no reliable D call. Germline values: CDR1 SNHLY, CDR2 FYNNEI. The CDR3 is made up of 14 amino acids. The V and J ends lost 7 bases and 4 bases respectively, with 13 bases between them. The CDR3 region is CASINSMGTGELFF. DNA of the CDR3: TGTGCCAGCATTAACAGTATGGGCACCGGGGAGCTGTTTTTT.

CDR3 region: CASSLTSYEQYF. In DNA, the CDR3 is TGTGCCAGCAGCTTAACTAGTTACGAGCAGTACTTC. The rearrangement links TRBV7-9 to TRBJ2-7, with TRBD2 as a possible D gene (5 bases). This CDR3 is 12 amino acids long. Trimming stripped 2 bases from V and 4 bases from J, with 6 bases between. CDR1 and CDR2 (germline): SEHNR, FQNEAQ (reference sequence).

The genes are TRBV6-6 and TRBJ2-1; D is ambiguous. The germline V and J ends were trimmed by 0 bases and 5 bases, with 8 bases remaining between them. Looked up from germline, CDR1 is MNHNY and CDR2 is SVGAGI (reference sequence). The CDR3 sequence is 14 residues long. The CDR3 DNA is TGTGCCAGCAGTTACTCGACCGGACACAATGAGCAGTTCTTC. It is translated as CASSYSTGHNEQFF.

This clone showed up just once. This rearrangement joins TRBV29-1 to TRBJ2-7; D possibly corresponds to TRBD1 (5 bases). Germline lookup yields CDR1 SQVTM and CDR2 ANQGSEA. Trimming pared 1 base from V and 3 bases from J, leaving 10 bases between. The length of the CDR3 is 13 residues. The CDR3 DNA reads TGCAGCGTTGAAGGGGGCCTAAACTACGAGCAGTACTTC. It translates to CSVEGGLNYEQYF.

CDR3 residues: CASSFRLAGNNEQFF. In DNA form, the CDR3 reads TGTGCCAGCAGCTTTCGACTAGCGGGAAACAATGAGCAGTTCTTC. The genes are TRBV14 and TRBJ2-1, with 11 bases lining up with TRBD2. Germline-derived CDR1 and CDR2 are SGHDN and FVKESK. CDR3 size: 15 residues. Losses at the gene ends were 5 bases for V and 5 bases for J; bases not matched to a gene: 5. The entire variable domain, with the rest obtained from reference TRBV14 and TRBJ2-1, is as follows: EAGVTQFPSHSVIEKGQTVTLRCDPISGHDNLYWYRRVMGKEIKFLLHFVKESKQDESGMPNNRFLAERTGGTYSTLKVQPAELEDSGVYFCASSFRLAGNNEQFFGPGTRLTVL.

The chain couples TRBV28 to TRBJ2-4, with D maybe TRBD2 (6 bases). This CDR3 region has 17 residues. CDR1 is MDHEN and CDR2 is SYDVKM in the germline V gene. Trimming took 5 bases from V and 0 from J, leaving 17 bases between them. The CDR3 bases are TGTGCCAGCAGTCCTCTGGGTAGCGGAGAAGCCAAAAACATTCAGTACTTC. It encodes CASSPLGSGEAKNIQYF.

The chain couples TRBV7-9 to TRBJ1-1; D perhaps matches TRBD1 (6 bases). Germline CDR1 SEHNR, CDR2 FQNEAQ (reference sequence). V dropped 1 base and J dropped 10 bases, with 16 bases sitting between them. CDR3 length: 14 amino acids. DNA for the CDR3: TGTGCCAGCAGCTTAGAGGCCACAGGGATCGGAGCTTTCTTT. It yields the protein CASSLEATGIGAFF.

The genes are TRBV11-2 and TRBJ2-7; TRBD2 matches at 15 bases. This CDR3 has 17 residues. The germline CDR1 and CDR2 sequences are SGHAT and FQNNGV. With V trimmed by 5 bases and J by 1 base, 6 bases remained unmatched. This CDR3 is CASSPGLAGGLSYEQYF. CDR3 nucleotides: TGTGCCAGCAGCCCGGGACTAGCGGGGGGCCTATCCTACGAGCAGTACTTC.

A remark on this clone: Other DNA variants within this sample encode the same CDR3. V gene TRBV6-6 combines with J gene TRBJ1-5, with 10 bases fitting TRBD1. This CDR3 spans 14 amino acids. V was pared by 6 bases and J by 5 bases, with 4 bases of the junction left unmatched. The germline V gene encodes CDR1 MNHNY and CDR2 SVGAGI (reference sequence). CDR3 coding DNA: TGTGCCAGCAGCCGTGGGACAGGGGATCAGCCCCAGCATTTT. Translation: CASSRGTGDQPQHF.

The chain carries TRBV21-1 and TRBJ2-7. TRBV21-1 is a pseudogene locus. The CDR3 spans 11 residues. CDR3 sequence: CASSNGYEQYF. For the CDR3, the DNA is TGTGCCAGCAGCAATGGCTACGAGCAGTACTTC.

The V call is TRBV7-6, the J call TRBJ1-1, with D hard to call. Germline values: CDR1 SGHVS, CDR2 FNYEAQ. This CDR3 has 17 amino acids. The ends were cut back, 0 bases at V and 0 bases at J, with 14 bases in the middle. CDR3 sequence (DNA): TGTGCCAGCAGCTTAGCGCCGGGTATCGTTGTGAACACTGAAGCTTTCTTT. Protein sequence: CASSLAPGIVVNTEAFF.

The chain combines TRBV10-1 with TRBJ1-2; TRBD1 is a possible D gene (5 bases). Trimming removed 4 bases at V and 6 bases at J, with 12 bases between. The CDR3 contains 13 residues. The germline gives CDR1 WNHNN, CDR2 SYGVQD (reference sequence). Written as DNA, the CDR3 is TGCGCCAGCAGTGCGGACAAAAGGCATGGCTACACCTTC. It codes for CASSADKRHGYTF.

This chain links TRBV15 with TRBJ2-7; tentatively, D is TRBD1 or TRBD2 (6 bases each). V gave up 1 base and J gave up 4 bases, with 20 bases separating them. The germline V gene encodes CDR1 LNHNV and CDR2 YYDKDF (reference sequence). The CDR3 spans 17 residues. CDR3 residues: CATSRAANVGGRYEQYF. The CDR3 bases are TGTGCCACCAGCAGAGCTGCAAACGTCGGGGGCCGGTACGAGCAGTACTTC. Combining the CDR3 with reference TRBV15 and TRBJ2-7 gives the whole variable domain DAMVIQNPRYQVTQFGKPVTLSCSQTLNHNVMYWYQQKSSQAPKLLFHYYDKDFNNEADTPDNFQSRRPNTSFCFLDIRSPGLGDTAMYLCATSRAANVGGRYEQYFGPGTRLTVT.

The chain uses TRBV2 and TRBJ2-2; no clear D gene. CDR1 SNHLY and CDR2 FYNNEI come from the germline V gene. V was shortened by 3 bases and J by 3 bases, with 8 bases between the two germline ends. The CDR3 loop spans 14 amino acids. CDR3 sequence reads: CASSERHHTGELFF. CDR3 nucleotide sequence: TGTGCCAGCAGTGAGAGACATCACACCGGGGAGCTGTTTTTT.

The rearrangement joins TRBV7-2 to TRBJ2-1; 7 nucleotides match TRBD2. Germline V gene lookup returns CDR1 SGHTA and CDR2 FQGNSA. V dropped 2 bases and J dropped 0; count of bases not matched to a gene: 1. The CDR3 spans 15 residues. This CDR3 is CASSLQRGSYNEQFF. CDR3 sequence (DNA): TGTGCCAGCAGCTTACAGCGGGGCTCCTACAATGAGCAGTTCTTC.

This chain uses TRBV10-1 with TRBJ1-1, with D maybe TRBD1 (6 bases). Trimming stripped 4 bases from V and 0 bases from J, with 12 bases between. This CDR3 region has 15 residues. The germline gives CDR1 WNHNN, CDR2 SYGVQD (reference sequence). CDR3 sequence (DNA): TGCGCCAGCAGTGCTGCCAGGGGACTGAACACTGAAGCTTTCTTT. Translating gives CASSAARGLNTEAFF.